This is a list of T cell receptor beta chains from one sample in a study of blood T cell repertoires in COVID-19. TCRdb keeps only in-frame clones here, not all; method: immunoSEQ multiplex PCR. The sample carries about 530,000 clones, around 90% recorded once. The sequenced sample was peripheral blood. These receptors originate from a woman aged 50 to 65 with COVID-19, enrolled during active disease. Both conserved end residues are part of each CDR3. The order of the fields is V gene, clone size, J gene, D gene, CDR3 protein, CDR3 DNA. The D gene is left open where the match is weak. The size of a clone is reported for some rows only, either as once, few or many, or as a class for expanded clones.

TRBV11-1	.	TRBJ2-7	.	CASSLDYYEQYF	TGTGCCAGCAGCTTAGACTACTACGAGCAGTACTTC
TRBV25-1	.	TRBJ2-1	.	CASSEYQRGYNEQFF	TGTGCCAGCAGTGAATATCAGAGGGGGTACAATGAGCAGTTCTTC
TRBV4-1	.	TRBJ1-1	.	CASSAVGGGLDTEAFF	TGCGCCAGCAGCGCTGTGGGGGGTGGCCTTGACACTGAAGCTTTCTTT
TRBV24-1	.	TRBJ2-3	.	CATSGGTGDFTDTQYF	TGTGCCACCAGTGGGGGGACGGGGGATTTCACAGATACGCAGTATTTT
TRBV5-1	.	TRBJ1-6	.	CASSLISGSPLHF	TGCGCCAGCAGCTTGATTTCGGGGTCACCCCTCCACTTT
TRBV24-1	.	TRBJ2-7	TRBD1	CATSETGQSYYEQYF	TGTGCCACCAGTGAGACGGGACAGTCGTACTACGAGCAGTACTTC
TRBV4-1	.	TRBJ1-6	TRBD1	CASSHTDRGRKSPLHF	TGCGCCAGCAGCCACACTGACAGGGGGCGCAAATCACCCCTCCACTTT
TRBV19	.	TRBJ1-1	.	CASSTQGGLEAFF	TGTGCCAGTAGTACCCAGGGAGGCCTCGAAGCTTTCTTT
TRBV27	.	TRBJ2-2	.	CASSPGAWNTGELFF	TGTGCCAGCAGTCCGGGAGCGTGGAACACCGGGGAGCTGTTTTTT
TRBV3-1/TRBV3-2	.	TRBJ1-6	.	CASSLKPRSRSSPLHF	TGTGCCAGCAGCCTCAAGCCGCGTTCCCGTAGTTCACCCCTCCACTTT
TRBV19	.	TRBJ1-2	.	CASSIEGVLGYTF	TGTGCCAGTAGTATAGAGGGAGTCCTTGGCTACACCTTC
TRBV6-5	.	TRBJ1-5	TRBD1	CASRSSTGVGQPQHF	TGTGCCAGCAGATCATCGACAGGGGTCGGGCAGCCCCAGCATTTT
TRBV30	.	TRBJ1-3	.	CAWSRDTIYF	TGTGCCTGGAGTCGGGACACCATATATTTT
TRBV9	.	TRBJ1-3	TRBD1	CASSFRTGSSGNTIYF	TGTGCCAGCAGCTTCCGGACAGGGTCCTCTGGAAACACCATATATTTT
TRBV5-5	few	TRBJ1-1	.	CASSRATREAFF	TGTGCCAGCAGCCGGGCTACTAGGGAAGCTTTCTTT
TRBV19	.	TRBJ2-3	.	CASNQGGSTDTQYF	TGTGCCAGTAACCAGGGGGGCAGCACAGATACGCAGTATTTT
TRBV27	.	TRBJ1-5	TRBD1	CASSGTGSSQPQHF	TGTGCCAGCAGTGGGACAGGGAGTAGTCAGCCCCAGCATTTT
TRBV28	.	TRBJ1-1	.	CASSLFGGSFMNTEAFF	TGTGCCAGCAGTTTGTTCGGAGGTTCCTTCATGAACACTGAAGCTTTCTTT
TRBV28	.	TRBJ1-2	.	CASMGGDILKVVGYTF	TGTGCCAGCATGGGTGGGGACATCCTAAAGGTCGTTGGCTACACCTTC
TRBV2	.	TRBJ2-7	TRBD1	CASSAEGGDYEQYF	TGTGCCAGCAGCGCTGAAGGGGGCGACTACGAGCAGTACTTC
TRBV7-6	.	TRBJ1-1	.	CASSLSNRLGGEAFF	TGTGCCAGCAGCTTAAGTAACAGGTTGGGGGGTGAAGCTTTCTTT
TRBV18	.	TRBJ1-1	TRBD1	CASSYGQGMPEAFF	TGTGCCAGCTCATATGGACAGGGGATGCCTGAAGCTTTCTTT
TRBV6-2/TRBV6-3	.	TRBJ2-3	TRBD2	CASSRGGADPDTQYF	TGTGCCAGCAGTCGCGGGGGGGCTGACCCAGATACGCAGTATTTT
TRBV20-1	.	TRBJ1-1	.	CSASGNTEAFF	TGCAGTGCTAGCGGGAACACTGAAGCTTTCTTT
TRBV19	.	TRBJ1-2	TRBD1	CASKQGAQKGYTF	TGTGCCAGTAAACAGGGGGCGCAGAAAGGCTACACCTTC
TRBV5-6	.	TRBJ2-2	TRBD1	CASSLGQGAWAGELFF	TGTGCCAGCAGCTTGGGACAGGGGGCCTGGGCCGGGGAGCTGTTTTTT
TRBV7-9	once	TRBJ2-1	TRBD1	CANSMGQGVFF	TGTGCCAACTCGATGGGACAGGGGGTCTTCTTC
TRBV3-1/TRBV3-2	once	TRBJ1-2	.	CASSQETAQGYTF	TGTGCCAGCAGCCAAGAAACAGCTCAGGGCTACACCTTC
TRBV11-2	once	TRBJ2-1	.	CASSLRSSSYNEQFF	TGTGCCAGCAGCTTACGTAGTAGCTCCTACAATGAGCAGTTCTTC
TRBV5-1	.	TRBJ2-1	.	CASSAGTRSEQFF	TGCGCCAGCAGTGCGGGGACCCGAAGTGAGCAGTTCTTC
TRBV9	.	TRBJ1-6	.	CASSVSGGSPLHF	TGTGCCAGCAGCGTGTCGGGAGGCTCACCCCTCCACTTT
TRBV6-5	.	TRBJ1-5	.	CASTLRGRDQPQHF	TGTGCCAGCACCCTAAGGGGAAGGGATCAGCCCCAGCATTTT
TRBV5-1	.	TRBJ1-4	.	CASSSGRTNEKLFF	TGCGCCAGCAGCTCGGGGAGGACTAATGAAAAACTGTTTTTT
TRBV29-1	.	TRBJ1-2	TRBD1	CSVRRGRSYGYTF	TGCAGCGTTCGAAGGGGGCGAAGCTATGGCTACACCTTC
TRBV6-5	few	TRBJ1-1	.	CASIVSGMNTEAFF	TGTGCCAGCATAGTATCAGGGATGAACACTGAAGCTTTCTTT
TRBV4-1	.	TRBJ2-7	TRBD2	CASSQAGTTSYEQYF	TGCGCCAGCAGCCAAGCCGGGACTACCTCCTACGAGCAGTACTTC
TRBV19	.	TRBJ1-1	.	CASSIGGGTEAFF	TGTGCCAGTAGTATTGGGGGGGGCACTGAAGCTTTCTTT
TRBV6-5	once	TRBJ2-1	.	CASTRSYNEQFF	TGTGCCAGCACCCGCAGTTACAATGAGCAGTTCTTC
TRBV20-1	.	TRBJ1-1	.	CSALLNTEAFF	TGCAGTGCTCTCTTGAACACTGAAGCTTTCTTT
TRBV29-1	.	TRBJ1-1	.	CSVRREMNTEAFF	TGCAGCGTCCGAAGGGAGATGAACACTGAAGCTTTCTTT
TRBV30	.	TRBJ1-2	.	CAWDRLNYGYTF	TGTGCCTGGGACAGGCTAAACTATGGCTACACCTTC
TRBV6-1	.	TRBJ2-3	.	CASSEAREDTQYF	TGTGCCAGCAGTGAAGCCAGGGAGGACACGCAGTATTTT
TRBV5-8	.	TRBJ2-3	TRBD1	CASSPGQGLATDTQYF	TGTGCCAGCAGCCCGGGACAGGGGCTAGCGACAGATACGCAGTATTTT